This T cell receptor (beta chain) was sequenced in a study of early T cells in non-severe SARS-CoV-2 infection. The TCR library protocol attached unique molecular identifiers to the individual cDNA molecules. From the 5' RACE reads, TCRdb called clonotypes with MiXCR, one entry per CDR3 protein. The table has fewer than 95,000 distinct CDR3 sequences, around 16% seen once; the top ten hold approximately 5.1%. This clonotype was observed a handful of times. The ends were cut back, 2 bases at V and 6 bases at J, with 13 bases in the middle. The CDR3 contains 14 residues. Germline lookup yields CDR1 ENHRY and CDR2 SYGVKD.

This material consisted of whole blood, taken at baseline. V gene TRBV10-3 combines with J gene TRBJ1-2, with D possibly being TRBD1 (5 bases). This TCR came from an adult who was a healthcare worker with PCR-confirmed SARS-CoV-2 infection or an uninfected control (not recorded which). CDR3 residues: CAISEVREGDGYTF. CDR3 in DNA: TGTGCCATCAGTGAGGTCAGGGAAGGGGATGGCTACACCTTC.